What follows describes a single T cell receptor (beta chain). Its antigen is undetermined. CDR3 length equals 16 residues. Per germline, CDR1 SEHNR and CDR2 FQNEAQ (reference sequence). The V and J ends lost 1 base and 6 bases, in that order; junction bases with no gene match: 4. The data stem from a study of T cell responses to AZD1222 COVID-19 vaccine. Findings and caveats of the study: Two doses of AZD1222 preceded a rise in Spike-specific TCR breadth and depth.

Generated by immunoSEQ multiplex PCR, the TCRdb table keeps only in-frame clones and is missing some. Of more than 90,000 clones in the sample, about 90% are singletons; the top ten hold about 10%. The clonotype originates from an adult who received the AZD1222 COVID-19 vaccine. V gene TRBV7-9 combines with J gene TRBJ2-2; TRBD1 matches 11 bases. Specimen: peripheral blood, collected 28 days after the second AZD1222 dose. CDR3 residues: CASSLEGTGGSGELFF. The DNA for the CDR3 is TGTGCCAGCAGCTTAGAAGGGACAGGGGGTTCCGGGGAGCTGTTTTTT.